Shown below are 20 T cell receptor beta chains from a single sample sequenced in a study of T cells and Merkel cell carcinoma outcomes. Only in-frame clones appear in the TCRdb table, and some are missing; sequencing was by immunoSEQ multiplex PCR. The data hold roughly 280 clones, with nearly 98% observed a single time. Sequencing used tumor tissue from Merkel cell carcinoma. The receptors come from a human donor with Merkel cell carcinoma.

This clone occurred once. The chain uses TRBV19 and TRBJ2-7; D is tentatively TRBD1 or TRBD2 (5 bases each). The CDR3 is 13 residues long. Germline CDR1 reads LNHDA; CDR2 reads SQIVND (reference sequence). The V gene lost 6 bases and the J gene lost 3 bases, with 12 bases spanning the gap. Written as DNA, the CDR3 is TGTGCCAGTAGCTCGGGACGAAACTACGAGCAGTACTTC. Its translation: CASSSGRNYEQYF.

CDR3 sequence: CAISETGTGQLEQFF. CDR3 coding DNA: TGTGCCATCAGTGAGACCGGGACAGGGCAATTGGAGCAGTTCTTC. This chain links TRBV10-3 with TRBJ2-1; 9 positions agree with TRBD1. V lost 2 bases, J lost 10 bases, and 9 bases stayed unmatched. CDR1 ENHRY and CDR2 SYGVKD come from the germline V gene. There are 15 residues in the CDR3.

The DNA for the CDR3 is TGTGCCAGTAGTAGATTTTCCGAAGCTTTCTTT. This translates into CASSRFSEAFF. The rearrangement uses TRBV19 and TRBJ1-1, with D hard to call. V was trimmed by 4 bases and J by 8 bases, leaving 8 bases between them. This CDR3 has 11 residues. CDR1 and CDR2 from the germline V gene are LNHDA and SQIVND (reference sequence). Looking up the rest from reference TRBV19 and TRBJ1-1 gives the full variable domain: DGGITQSPKYLFRKEGQNVTLSCEQNLNHDAMYWYRQDPGQGLRLIYYSQIVNDFQKGDIAEGYSVSREKKESFPLTVTSAQKNPTAFYLCASSRFSEAFFGQGTRLTVV.

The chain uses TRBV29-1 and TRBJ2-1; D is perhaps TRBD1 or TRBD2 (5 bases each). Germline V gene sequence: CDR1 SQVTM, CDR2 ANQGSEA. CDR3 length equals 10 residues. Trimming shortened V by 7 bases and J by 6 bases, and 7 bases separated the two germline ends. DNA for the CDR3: TGCAGCGGAGGGGCCAATGAGCAGTTCTTC. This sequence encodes CSGGANEQFF.

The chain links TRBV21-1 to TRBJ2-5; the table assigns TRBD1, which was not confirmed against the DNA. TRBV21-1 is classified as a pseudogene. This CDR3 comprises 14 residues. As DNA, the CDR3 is TGTGCCAGCAGCAAAGTGAACAGGGAAGAGACCCAGTACTTC. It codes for CASSKVNREETQYF.

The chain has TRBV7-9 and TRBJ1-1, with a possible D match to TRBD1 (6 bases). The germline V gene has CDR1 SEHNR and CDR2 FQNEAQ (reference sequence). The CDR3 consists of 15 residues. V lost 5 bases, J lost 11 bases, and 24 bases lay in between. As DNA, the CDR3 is TGTGCCAGCAGCAACCGGAACCGGGACAACCTAGGGGCTTTCTTT. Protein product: CASSNRNRDNLGAFF.

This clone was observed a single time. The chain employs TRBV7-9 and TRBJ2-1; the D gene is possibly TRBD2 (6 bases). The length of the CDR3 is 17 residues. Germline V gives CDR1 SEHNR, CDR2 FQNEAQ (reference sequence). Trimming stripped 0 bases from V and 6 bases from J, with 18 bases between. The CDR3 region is CASSLAGLATVGNEQFF. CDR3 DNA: TGTGCCAGCAGCTTAGCGGGGCTAGCGACAGTAGGCAATGAGCAGTTCTTC. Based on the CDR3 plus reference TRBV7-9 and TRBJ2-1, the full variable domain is DTGVSQNPRHKITKRGQNVTFRCDPISEHNRLYWYRQTLGQGPEFLTYFQNEAQLEKSRLLSDRFSAERPKGSFSTLEIQRTEQGDSAMYLCASSLAGLATVGNEQFFGPGTRLTVL.

CDR3 DNA sequence: TGTGCCGCCTCCGGGACTAGCGGGAGTGAGCAGTACTTC. This sequence encodes CAASGTSGSEQYF. The V gene is TRBV10-3, the J gene TRBJ2-7; TRBD2 matches at 14 bases. This CDR3 is 13 amino acids long. With V trimmed by 11 bases and J by 7 bases, 7 bases remained unmatched. The germline CDR1 and CDR2 sequences are ENHRY and SYGVKD.

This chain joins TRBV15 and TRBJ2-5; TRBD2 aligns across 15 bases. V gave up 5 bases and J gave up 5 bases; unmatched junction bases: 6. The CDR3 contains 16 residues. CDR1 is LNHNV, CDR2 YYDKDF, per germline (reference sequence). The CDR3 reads CATSEGLAGGGETQYF. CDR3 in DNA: TGTGCCACCAGCGAGGGACTAGCGGGAGGAGGGGAGACCCAGTACTTC. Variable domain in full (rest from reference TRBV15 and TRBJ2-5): DAMVIQNPRYQVTQFGKPVTLSCSQTLNHNVMYWYQQKSSQAPKLLFHYYDKDFNNEADTPDNFQSRRPNTSFCFLDIRSPGLGDTAMYLCATSEGLAGGGETQYFGPGTRLLVL.

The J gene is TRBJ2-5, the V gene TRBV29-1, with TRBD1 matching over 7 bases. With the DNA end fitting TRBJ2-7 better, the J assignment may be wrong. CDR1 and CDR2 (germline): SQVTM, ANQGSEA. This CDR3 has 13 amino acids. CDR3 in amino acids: CSVAGTVSYEQYF. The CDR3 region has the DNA TGCAGCGTTGCCGGGACAGTATCCTACGAGCAGTACTTC.

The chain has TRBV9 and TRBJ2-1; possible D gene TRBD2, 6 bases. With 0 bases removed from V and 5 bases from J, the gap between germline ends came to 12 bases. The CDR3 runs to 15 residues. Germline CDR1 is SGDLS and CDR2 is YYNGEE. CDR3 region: CASSVVGGTHNEQFF. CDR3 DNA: TGTGCCAGCAGCGTAGTCGGGGGAACGCACAATGAGCAGTTCTTC.

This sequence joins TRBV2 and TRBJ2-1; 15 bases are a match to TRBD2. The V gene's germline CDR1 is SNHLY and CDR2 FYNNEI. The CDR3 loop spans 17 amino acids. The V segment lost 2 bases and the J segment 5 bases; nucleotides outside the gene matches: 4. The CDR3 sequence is CASSEIGLAGGNNEQFF. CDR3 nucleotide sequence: TGTGCCAGCAGTGAAATAGGACTAGCGGGAGGGAACAATGAGCAGTTCTTC.

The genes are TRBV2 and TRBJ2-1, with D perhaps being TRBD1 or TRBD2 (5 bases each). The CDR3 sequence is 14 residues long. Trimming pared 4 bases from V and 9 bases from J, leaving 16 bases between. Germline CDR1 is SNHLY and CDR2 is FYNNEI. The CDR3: CASSVAGTSSEQFF. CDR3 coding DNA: TGTGCCAGCAGTGTGGCAGGGACGTCGAGTGAGCAGTTCTTC.

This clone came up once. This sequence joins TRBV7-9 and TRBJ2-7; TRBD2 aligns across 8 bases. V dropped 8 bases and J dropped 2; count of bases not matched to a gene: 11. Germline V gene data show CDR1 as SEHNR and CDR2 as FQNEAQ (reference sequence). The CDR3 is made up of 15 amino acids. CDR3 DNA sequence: TGTGCCAGCGGTTCCGGGACTAGAAGGCCCTACGAGCAGTACTTC. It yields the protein CASGSGTRRPYEQYF.

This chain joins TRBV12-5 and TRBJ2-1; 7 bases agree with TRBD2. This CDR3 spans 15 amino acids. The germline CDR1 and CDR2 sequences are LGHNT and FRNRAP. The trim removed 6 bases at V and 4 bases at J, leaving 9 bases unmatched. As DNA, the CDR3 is TGTGCTAGTGGGGGACTGGGACTACCATACAATGAGCAGTTCTTC. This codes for CASGGLGLPYNEQFF.

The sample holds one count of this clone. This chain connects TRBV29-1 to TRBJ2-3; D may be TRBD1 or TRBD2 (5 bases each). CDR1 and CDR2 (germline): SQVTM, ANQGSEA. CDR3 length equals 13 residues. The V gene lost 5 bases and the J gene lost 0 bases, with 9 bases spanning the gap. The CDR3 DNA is TGCAGCGTTTGGGGGACGAGCACAGATACGCAGTATTTT. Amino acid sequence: CSVWGTSTDTQYF.

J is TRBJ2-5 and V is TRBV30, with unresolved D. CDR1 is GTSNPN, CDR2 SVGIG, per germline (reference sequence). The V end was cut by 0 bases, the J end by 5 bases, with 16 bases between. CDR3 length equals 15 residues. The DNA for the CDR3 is TGTGCCTGGAGTGTTCAGGCGGTTCACGGGGAGACCCAGTACTTC. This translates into CAWSVQAVHGETQYF.

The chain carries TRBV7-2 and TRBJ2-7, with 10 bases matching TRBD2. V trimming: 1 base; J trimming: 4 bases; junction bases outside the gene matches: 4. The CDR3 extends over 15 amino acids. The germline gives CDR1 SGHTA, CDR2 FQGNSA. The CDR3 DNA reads TGTGCCAGCAGCTTAGTCAGCGGGGGGGGATACGAGCAGTACTTC. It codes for CASSLVSGGGYEQYF.

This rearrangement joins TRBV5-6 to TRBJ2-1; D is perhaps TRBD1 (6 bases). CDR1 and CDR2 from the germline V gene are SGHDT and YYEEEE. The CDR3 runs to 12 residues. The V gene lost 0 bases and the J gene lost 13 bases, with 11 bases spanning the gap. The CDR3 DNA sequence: TGTGCCAGCAGCTTGGGTACAGGGACACAGTTCTTC. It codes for CASSLGTGTQFF. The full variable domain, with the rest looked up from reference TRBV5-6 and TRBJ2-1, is DAGVTQSPTHLIKTRGQQVTLRCSPKSGHDTVSWYQQALGQGPQFIFQYYEEEERQRGNFPDRFSGHQFPNYSSELNVNALLLGDSALYLCASSLGTGTQFFGPGTRLTVL.

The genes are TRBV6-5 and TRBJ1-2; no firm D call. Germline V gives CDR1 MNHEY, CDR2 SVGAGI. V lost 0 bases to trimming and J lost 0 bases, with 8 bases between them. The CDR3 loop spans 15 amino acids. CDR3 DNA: TGTGCCAGCAGTTACTCCGGAGGAGCTAACTATGGCTACACCTTC. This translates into CASSYSGGANYGYTF.